This T cell receptor beta chain stems from a study of blood T cell repertoires in COVID-19. Study in general: Italy, Spain and the United States were the sources of the convalescent and acute COVID-19 samples. In each case, the material was cDNA or gDNA derived from T cells, B-cell-depleted T cells, or PBMCs.

V was clipped by 3 bases and J by 4 bases, with 16 bases between them. This CDR3 has 16 amino acids. Germline CDR1 reads MDHEN; CDR2 reads SYDVKM. In the source study's methods: Amplification with reference gene primers provided the estimates of nucleated cell counts. This table comes from immunoSEQ multiplex PCR, and its TCRdb copy is limited to in-frame clones, with some not included. D and trimming come from the DNA, and the V and J calls and clone size come from that table. Of around 180,000 clones in the sample, approximately 91% were seen once. The sequenced sample consisted of peripheral blood. The sequence derives from a man in his 70s with active or convalescent COVID-19. The gene calls are TRBV28 and TRBJ2-1, with D perhaps TRBD1 (5 bases). CDR3 nucleotides: TGTGCCAGCAGTTTTTTAGGTTTGACAGTGTACAATGAGCAGTTCTTC. As protein: CASSFLGLTVYNEQFF.